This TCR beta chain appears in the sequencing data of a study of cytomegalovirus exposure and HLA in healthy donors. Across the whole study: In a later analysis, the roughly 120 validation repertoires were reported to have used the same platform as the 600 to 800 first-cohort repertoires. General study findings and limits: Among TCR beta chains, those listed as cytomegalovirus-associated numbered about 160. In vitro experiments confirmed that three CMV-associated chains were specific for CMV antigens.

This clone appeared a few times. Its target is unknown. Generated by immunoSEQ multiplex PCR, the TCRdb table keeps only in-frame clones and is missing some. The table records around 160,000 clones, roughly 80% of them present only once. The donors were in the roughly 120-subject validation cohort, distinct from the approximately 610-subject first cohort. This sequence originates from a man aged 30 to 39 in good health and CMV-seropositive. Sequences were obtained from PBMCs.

CDR3 nucleotide sequence: TGCGCCAGCAGCCAAGGGGAGCTCTATGGCTACACCTTC. Protein: CASSQGELYGYTF. The genes are TRBV4-3 and TRBJ1-2; D is undetermined. V lost 1 base and J 4 bases, leaving 7 bases between the germline ends. The CDR3 consists of 13 residues. Germline loops: CDR1 LGHNA, CDR2 YSLEER.